This section outlines one T cell receptor (beta chain) sequence together with its context. The data derive from a study of blood T cell repertoires in COVID-19. At the level of the study: Sample material is recorded as cDNA or gDNA derived from T cells, B-cell-depleted T cells, or PBMCs.

V shed 2 bases and J shed 0 bases, with 13 bases lying between them. The CDR3 has 16 residues. Germline loops: CDR1 MNHNY, CDR2 SVGAGI (reference sequence). The study drew participants aged about 18 to 89 years from some 25 US areas. Participant-reported clinical history was the basis for cohort assignment. TCRdb keeps only in-frame clones here, not all; method: immunoSEQ multiplex PCR. The sample has a few hundred thousand clones; about 90% are singletons. The clonotype comes from a woman younger than 45 who had recovered from COVID-19. The sequenced sample consisted of PBMCs or T cells enriched from blood (not recorded which). The rearrangement links TRBV6-6 to TRBJ1-1; maybe TRBD1 (5 bases). The DNA of the CDR3 is TGTGCCAGCAGTTACCCTGCAGGGAACATGAACACTGAAGCTTTCTTT. Amino acid sequence: CASSYPAGNMNTEAFF.